These 9 T cell receptor beta chains were sequenced from one sample in a study of monozygotic twins with inflammatory bowel disease. TCRdb re-analyzed the 5' RACE reads; it lists each CDR3 protein once, without DNA. Its table lists more than 300,000 distinct CDR3 sequences. The material sequenced was blood. These receptors all stem from a human donor with ulcerative colitis or Crohn's disease, or a healthy co-twin of an affected twin (not recorded which).

The chain couples TRBV20-1 to TRBJ2-5; TCRdb lists TRBD1, though no DNA is available to test this call. This CDR3 has 12 residues. From germline, CDR1 is DFQATT and CDR2 SNEGSKA (reference sequence). The CDR3 here is CSASGRRETQYF.

The gene calls are TRBV11-1 and TRBJ2-4. The CDR3 is 19 residues long. Germline CDR1 SGHAT, CDR2 FQDESV (reference sequence). The CDR3 is CASSLVAGSDLIGKNIQYF.

This chain joins TRBV20-1 and TRBJ2-3; the D call of TRBD1 rests on TCRdb alone, since no DNA is present to check it. From germline, CDR1 is DFQATT and CDR2 SNEGSKA (reference sequence). CDR3 length: 12 amino acids. The CDR3 is CSQTGRPDTQYF.

The V call is TRBV29-1, the J call TRBJ2-7; TCRdb reports TRBD1, a call that lacks DNA to check it against. The germline gives CDR1 SQVTM, CDR2 ANQGSEA. This CDR3 is 14 amino acids long. CDR3 residues: CSVVPLGGPYEQYF.

The J gene is TRBJ2-2, the V gene TRBV12-3 or TRBV12-4; lacking DNA, the TRBD1 call made by TCRdb goes unchecked. This CDR3 spans 15 amino acids. The CDR3 loop is CASSPQGWNTGELFF.

This chain connects TRBV7-2 to TRBJ2-5; with no DNA, the TCRdb D assignment of TRBD2 cannot be verified. Germline V gene data show CDR1 as SGHTA and CDR2 as FQGNSA. CDR3 length: 16 amino acids. CDR3 in amino acids: CASSPPSRGARETQYF.

The rearrangement uses TRBV7-9 and TRBJ1-6; TCRdb lists TRBD1, though no DNA is available to test this call. The CDR3 contains 16 residues. Germline lookup yields CDR1 SEHNR and CDR2 FQNEAQ (reference sequence). The CDR3 reads CASSLGRGFGFSPLHF.

This chain joins TRBV28 and TRBJ2-7. The CDR3 is 12 residues long. CDR1 is MDHEN, CDR2 SYDVKM, per germline. The CDR3 loop reads CASRRDPYEQYF. Combining the CDR3 with reference TRBV28 and TRBJ2-7 gives the whole variable domain DVKVTQSSRYLVKRTGEKVFLECVQDMDHENMFWYRQDPGLGLRLIYFSYDVKMKEKGDIPEGYSVSREKKERFSLILESASTNQTSMYLCASRRDPYEQYFGPGTRLTVT.

The chain recombines TRBV27 with TRBJ2-2. Germline lookup yields CDR1 MNHEY and CDR2 SMNVEV (reference sequence). CDR3 length: 13 residues. CDR3 in amino acids: CASSLSNTGELFF.